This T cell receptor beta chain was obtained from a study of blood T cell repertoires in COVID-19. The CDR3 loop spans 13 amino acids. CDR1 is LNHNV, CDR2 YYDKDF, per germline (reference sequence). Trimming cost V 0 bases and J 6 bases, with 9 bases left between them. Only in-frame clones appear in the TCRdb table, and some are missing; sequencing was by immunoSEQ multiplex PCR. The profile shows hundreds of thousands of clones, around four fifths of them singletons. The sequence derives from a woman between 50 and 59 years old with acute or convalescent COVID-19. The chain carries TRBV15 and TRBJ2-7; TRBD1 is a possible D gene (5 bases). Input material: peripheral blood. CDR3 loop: CATSRDGASEQYF. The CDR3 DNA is TGTGCCACCAGCAGAGATGGGGCTAGCGAGCAGTACTTC. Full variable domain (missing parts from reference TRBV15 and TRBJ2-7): DAMVIQNPRYQVTQFGKPVTLSCSQTLNHNVMYWYQQKSSQAPKLLFHYYDKDFNNEADTPDNFQSRRPNTSFCFLDIRSPGLGDTAMYLCATSRDGASEQYFGPGTRLTVT.